What follows is one TCR beta chain and its context. Antigen unknown. The source of the sample is a study of T cell responses to AZD1222 COVID-19 vaccine. Study conclusions and caveats: Repertoire sampling happened only post peak T cell response.

CDR3 length equals 14 residues. The ends lost 5 bases at V and 5 bases at J; junction bases unmatched: 7. Germline CDR1 and CDR2: SGHTA and FQGNSA. Some clones are missing from TCRdb's copy, which holds only in-frame ones; the method was immunoSEQ multiplex PCR. The table includes some 200,000 clones, 80% to 95% detected once. The source of this sequence is an adult in good health. Sample: peripheral blood, taken on day 0 of AZD1222 vaccination. The rearrangement links TRBV7-2 to TRBJ1-2, with 8 nucleotides matching TRBD1. CDR3 nucleotide sequence: TGTGCCAGCAGCACCTCGGACAGGGTTTATGGCTACACCTTC. Its protein product is CASSTSDRVYGYTF.